This record concerns one T cell receptor beta chain sequence. Its antigen remains unidentified. The data stem from a study of CD4 T cells in relation to SARS-CoV-2 and coronaviruses. Produced via immunoSEQ multiplex PCR; TCRdb's table is partial and in-frame only. This table has 30,000 to 45,000 clones, roughly 83% appearing once. Germline V gene data show CDR1 as ENHRY and CDR2 as SYGVKD. Trimming removed 10 bases at V and 0 bases at J, with 10 bases between. The CDR3 is made up of 13 amino acids. The chain combines TRBV10-3 with TRBJ1-3, with D perhaps matching TRBD1 (5 bases). Material for sequencing was naive CD4+ T cells from PBMCs, cultured in vitro. Sample subset: naive CD4+ T cells isolated by negative enrichment. The receptor was derived from an adult with COVID-19. The CDR3 protein is CATSDSSGNTIYF. Written as DNA, the CDR3 is TGTGCCACCTCAGACAGCTCTGGAAACACCATATATTTT.